This T cell receptor beta chain was captured by sequencing in a study of blood T cell repertoires in COVID-19. The assay was immunoSEQ multiplex PCR, and TCRdb's table has in-frame clones only and misses some. The repertoire has fewer than 400,000 clones, roughly 85% of them found once; the top ten carry less than 2.5%. The CDR3 consists of 13 residues. CDR1 is KGHSH and CDR2 is LQKENI in the germline V gene. The J segment lost 4 bases and the V segment lost 3 bases, leaving 1 base of the junction unmatched. Each recovered donor of Cohort 3 presented with two negative PCRs, clearance, or symptom resolution.

This chain links TRBV18 with TRBJ1-2, with 8 bases that match TRBD1. The receptor was isolated from a man between 25 and 39 years old who had recovered from COVID-19. Sequenced sample: PBMCs or T cells enriched from blood (not recorded which). CDR3: CASSPTGAYGYTF. The CDR3 bases are TGTGCCAGCTCACCGACAGGGGCCTATGGCTACACCTTC. The full variable domain, in which reference TRBV18 and TRBJ1-2 provide the parts outside the CDR3, is NAGVMQNPRHLVRRRGQEARLRCSPMKGHSHVYWYRQLPEEGLKFMVYLQKENIIDESGMPKERFSAEFPKEGPSILRIQQVVRGDSAAYFCASSPTGAYGYTFGSGTRLTVV.